The clone carrying this T cell receptor (beta chain) has only one observation. What it binds is not known. This entry comes from a study of cytomegalovirus exposure and HLA in healthy donors. Overall study findings and caveats: Per published reports, the classifier diagnosed cytomegalovirus status with high specificity and sensitivity.

The CDR3 covers 14 residues. V was trimmed by 4 bases and J by 4 bases, leaving 11 bases between them. Germline V gene data show CDR1 as LNHDA and CDR2 as SQIVND (reference sequence). Primers for the PCR totalled 60 Vbeta and 13 Jbeta. The repertoire was sequenced with immunoSEQ multiplex PCR; TCRdb's copy has only in-frame clones and lacks some. Of 110,000 to 150,000 clones in the sample, 65% to 80% were seen once. Participants comprised healthy donors of bone marrow. Material for sequencing was PBMCs. The chain employs TRBV19 and TRBJ1-5; no definite D call. This clonotype was obtained from a woman aged 40 to 50 in good health and CMV-seronegative. The CDR3 bases are TGTGCCAGTAGTACCGAGGGTGGTAATCAGCCCCAGCATTTT. Protein sequence: CASSTEGGNQPQHF. The complete variable domain, with remaining parts taken from reference TRBV19 and TRBJ1-5, reads DGGITQSPKYLFRKEGQNVTLSCEQNLNHDAMYWYRQDPGQGLRLIYYSQIVNDFQKGDIAEGYSVSREKKESFPLTVTSAQKNPTAFYLCASSTEGGNQPQHFGDGTRLSIL.